Sequencing of this T cell receptor (beta chain) was carried out in a study of metastatic and nonmetastatic thyroid tumors. MiXCR reprocessed the PCR reads for TCRdb. The table records about 92,000 clones, about 15% of them present only once. Concerning this clone itself: A read error may explain this, as a much larger clone is one base away.

CDR1 is SGHVS and CDR2 is FNYEAQ in the germline V gene. Deletions cut 5 bases from V and 4 bases from J, with 11 bases between. This CDR3 is built from 13 residues. Patients had received no treatment of any kind before thyroid surgery. The gene calls are TRBV7-6 and TRBJ1-2; D ambiguous. Sequenced sample: blood. The receptor was isolated from a female donor with papillary thyroid cancer or a benign thyroid nodule (not recorded which). Some clones in this sample may be carry-over from other donors' samples. CDR3 coding DNA: TGTGCCAGCAGCCTCTACGACATCTATGGCTACACCTTC. Translated: CASSLYDIYGYTF.